The clone carrying this T cell receptor beta chain was seen ten or more times. This specimen belongs to a study of blood T cell repertoires in COVID-19. The overall study: Donors in the United States, Italy and Spain gave samples during acute or convalescent COVID-19. PBMCs, B-cell-depleted T cells, or T cells were the source of the cDNA or gDNA that made up the material.

This CDR3 is 14 amino acids long. Germline-derived CDR1 and CDR2 are MDHEN and SYDVKM. Trimming took 6 bases from V and 4 from J; bases not matched to a gene: 6. Here immunoSEQ multiplex PCR was the method, and the copy in TCRdb shows in-frame clones only, minus some. The sample contains about 110,000 clones, about three quarters of which appear only once. The sequencing sample was made of peripheral blood. V and J are TRBV28 and TRBJ2-3; TRBD2 matches at 8 bases. This TCR came from an older man with acute or convalescent COVID-19. The CDR3, as DNA: TGTGCCAGCAGGCCGGGACTAGAAGCAGATACGCAGTATTTT. Translating gives CASRPGLEADTQYF.